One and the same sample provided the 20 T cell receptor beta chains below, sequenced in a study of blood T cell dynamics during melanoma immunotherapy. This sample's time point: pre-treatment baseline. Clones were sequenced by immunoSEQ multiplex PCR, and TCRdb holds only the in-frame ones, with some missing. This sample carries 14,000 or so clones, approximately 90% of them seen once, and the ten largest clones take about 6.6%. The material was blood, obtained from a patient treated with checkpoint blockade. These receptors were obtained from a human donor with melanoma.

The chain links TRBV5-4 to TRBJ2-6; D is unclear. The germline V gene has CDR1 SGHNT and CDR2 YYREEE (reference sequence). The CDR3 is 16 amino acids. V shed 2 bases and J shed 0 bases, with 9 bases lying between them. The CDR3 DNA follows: TGTGCCAGCAGCTTAAAGACGCGCTCTGGGGCCAACGTCCTGACTTTC. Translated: CASSLKTRSGANVLTF.

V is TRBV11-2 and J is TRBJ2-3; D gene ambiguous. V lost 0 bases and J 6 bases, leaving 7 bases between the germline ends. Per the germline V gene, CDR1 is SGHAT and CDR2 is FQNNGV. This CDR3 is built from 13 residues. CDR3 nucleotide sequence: TGTGCCAGCAGCTTAGATATGTCGGATACGCAGTATTTT. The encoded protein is CASSLDMSDTQYF.

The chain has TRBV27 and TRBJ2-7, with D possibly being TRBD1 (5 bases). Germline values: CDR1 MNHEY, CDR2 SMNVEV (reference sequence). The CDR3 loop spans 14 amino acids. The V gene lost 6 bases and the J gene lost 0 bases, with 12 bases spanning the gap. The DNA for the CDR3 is TGTGCCAGCAGGCTGACAGTAAACTCCTACGAGCAGTACGTC. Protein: CASRLTVNSYEQYV.

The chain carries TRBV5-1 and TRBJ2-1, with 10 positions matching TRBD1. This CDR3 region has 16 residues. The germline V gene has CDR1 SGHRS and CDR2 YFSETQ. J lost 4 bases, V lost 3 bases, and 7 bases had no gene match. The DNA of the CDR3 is TGCGCCAGCAGCTCAGGACAGGGGGTATTGTACAATGAGCAGTTCTTC. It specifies CASSSGQGVLYNEQFF. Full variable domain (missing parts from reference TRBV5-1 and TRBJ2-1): KAGVTQTPRYLIKTRGQQVTLSCSPISGHRSVSWYQQTPGQGLQFLFEYFSETQRNKGNFPGRFSGRQFSNSRSEMNVSTLELGDSALYLCASSSGQGVLYNEQFFGPGTRLTVL.

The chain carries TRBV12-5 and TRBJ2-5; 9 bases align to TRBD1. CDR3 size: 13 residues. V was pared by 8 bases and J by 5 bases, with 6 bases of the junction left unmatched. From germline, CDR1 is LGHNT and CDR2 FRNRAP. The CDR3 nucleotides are TGTGCTAGTAGAGGACAGGGGAGGGAGACCCAGTACTTC. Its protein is CASRGQGRETQYF.

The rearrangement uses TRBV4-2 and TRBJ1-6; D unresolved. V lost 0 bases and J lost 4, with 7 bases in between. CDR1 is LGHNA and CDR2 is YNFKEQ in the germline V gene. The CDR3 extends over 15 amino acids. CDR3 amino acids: CASSQDQGYNSPLHF. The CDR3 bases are TGTGCCAGCAGCCAAGATCAAGGGTATAATTCACCCCTCCACTTT.

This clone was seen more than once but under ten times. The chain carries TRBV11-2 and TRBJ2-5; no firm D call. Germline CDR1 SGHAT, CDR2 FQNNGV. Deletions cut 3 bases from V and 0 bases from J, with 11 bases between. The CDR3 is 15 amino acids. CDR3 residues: CASSFERRDQETQYF. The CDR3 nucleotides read TGTGCCAGCAGCTTCGAGAGAAGGGACCAAGAGACCCAGTACTTC.

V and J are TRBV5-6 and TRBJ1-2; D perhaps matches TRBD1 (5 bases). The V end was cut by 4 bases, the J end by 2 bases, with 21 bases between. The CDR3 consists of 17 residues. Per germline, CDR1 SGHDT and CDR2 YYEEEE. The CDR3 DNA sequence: TGTGCCAGCAGCCCGGCCCTGGGACCGGAGCTAAACTATGGCTACACCTTC. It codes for CASSPALGPELNYGYTF. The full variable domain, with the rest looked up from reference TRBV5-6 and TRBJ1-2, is DAGVTQSPTHLIKTRGQQVTLRCSPKSGHDTVSWYQQALGQGPQFIFQYYEEEERQRGNFPDRFSGHQFPNYSSELNVNALLLGDSALYLCASSPALGPELNYGYTFGSGTRLTVV.

CDR3 bases: TGTGCCAGCAGTCCGGGGCGCGAACAGCCCCAGCATTTT. This translates into CASSPGREQPQHF. The chain couples TRBV7-2 to TRBJ1-5; D might be TRBD1 (5 bases). This CDR3 contains 13 residues. Looked up from germline, CDR1 is SGHTA and CDR2 is FQGNSA. Between the trimmed V and J ends, which lost 6 bases and 7 bases, there was a span of 13 bases.

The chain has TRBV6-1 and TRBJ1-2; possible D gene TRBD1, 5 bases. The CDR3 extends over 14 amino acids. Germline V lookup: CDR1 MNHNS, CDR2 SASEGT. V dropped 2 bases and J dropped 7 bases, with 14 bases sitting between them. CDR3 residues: CASSEYRQIGGYTF. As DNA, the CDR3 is TGTGCCAGCAGTGAATACAGACAGATCGGTGGCTACACCTTC.

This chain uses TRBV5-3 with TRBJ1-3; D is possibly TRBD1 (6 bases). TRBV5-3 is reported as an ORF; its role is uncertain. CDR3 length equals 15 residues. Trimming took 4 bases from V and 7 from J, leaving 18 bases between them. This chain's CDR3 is CARSLRQVLENTIYF. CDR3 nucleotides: TGTGCCAGAAGCCTACGACAGGTTCTGGAGAACACCATATATTTT.

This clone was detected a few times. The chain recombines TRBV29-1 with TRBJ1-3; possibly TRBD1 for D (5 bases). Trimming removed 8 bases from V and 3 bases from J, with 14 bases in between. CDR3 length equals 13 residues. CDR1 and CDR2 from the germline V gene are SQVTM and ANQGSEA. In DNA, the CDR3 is TGCAGCTACCAGGGAATCGGTGGAAACACCATATATTTT. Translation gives CSYQGIGGNTIYF.

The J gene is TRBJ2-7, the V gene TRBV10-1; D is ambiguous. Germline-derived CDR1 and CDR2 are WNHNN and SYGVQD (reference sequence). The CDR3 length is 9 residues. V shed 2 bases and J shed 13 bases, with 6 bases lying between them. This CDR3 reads CASSETPYV. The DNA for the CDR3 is TGCGCCAGCAGTGAGACCCCCTACGTC.

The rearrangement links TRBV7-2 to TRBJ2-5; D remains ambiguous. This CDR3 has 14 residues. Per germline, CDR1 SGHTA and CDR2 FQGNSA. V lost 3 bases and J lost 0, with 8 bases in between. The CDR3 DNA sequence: TGTGCCAGCAGCTTCTGGGCCTACCAAGAGACCCAGTACTTC. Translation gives CASSFWAYQETQYF.

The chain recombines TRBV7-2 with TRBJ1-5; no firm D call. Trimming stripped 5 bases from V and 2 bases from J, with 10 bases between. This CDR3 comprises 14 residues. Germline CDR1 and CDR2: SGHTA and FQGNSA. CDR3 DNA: TGTGCCAGCAGCCTCCGTGGAGGCAATCAGCCCCAGCATTTT. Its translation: CASSLRGGNQPQHF.

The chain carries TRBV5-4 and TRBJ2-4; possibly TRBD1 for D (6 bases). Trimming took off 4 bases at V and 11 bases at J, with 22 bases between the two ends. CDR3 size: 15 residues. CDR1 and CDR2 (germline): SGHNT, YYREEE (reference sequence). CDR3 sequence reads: CASSPGQSVGSVQYF. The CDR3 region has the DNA TGTGCCAGCAGCCCAGGACAGTCTGTGGGTTCGGTTCAGTACTTC.

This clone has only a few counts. Here the CDR3 DNA reads TGTGCCAGCAGCTTTCTCCAGGGGGAGACTGAAGCTTTCTTT. It codes for CASSFLQGETEAFF. The gene calls are TRBV5-5 and TRBJ1-1, with 7 bases identical to TRBD1. Germline V gene lookup returns CDR1 SGHKS and CDR2 YYEKEE (reference sequence). J gave up 5 bases and V 2 bases, and 6 bases lay outside the gene matches. The length of the CDR3 is 14 residues.

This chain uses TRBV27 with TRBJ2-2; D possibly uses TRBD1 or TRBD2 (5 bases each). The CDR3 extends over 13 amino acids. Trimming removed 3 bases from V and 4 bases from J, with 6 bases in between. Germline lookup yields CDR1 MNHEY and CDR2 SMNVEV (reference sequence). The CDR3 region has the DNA TGTGCCAGCAGTTTGGGGGTCACCGGGGAGCTGTTTTTT. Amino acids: CASSLGVTGELFF.

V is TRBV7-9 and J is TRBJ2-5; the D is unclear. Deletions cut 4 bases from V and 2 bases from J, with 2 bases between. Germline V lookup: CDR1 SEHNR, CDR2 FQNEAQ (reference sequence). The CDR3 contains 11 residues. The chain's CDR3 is CASSSQETQYF. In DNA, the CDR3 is TGTGCCAGCAGCTCTCAAGAGACCCAGTACTTC.

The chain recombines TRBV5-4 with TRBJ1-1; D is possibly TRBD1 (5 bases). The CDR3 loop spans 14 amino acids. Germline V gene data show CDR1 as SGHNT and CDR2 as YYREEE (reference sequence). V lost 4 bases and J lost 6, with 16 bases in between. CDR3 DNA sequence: TGTGCCAGCAGCGGGGACCGACAACAATCTGAAGCTTTCTTT. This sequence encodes CASSGDRQQSEAFF.